This T cell receptor beta chain derives from a study of somatic mutations in cytotoxic T cells in rheumatoid arthritis (dated by TCRdb to 2015 to 2018). With regard to the full study: Sorted V beta1+ cells also underwent TCRB sequencing, and some V beta antibody-stained T-cell populations were flow-sorted at nearly 100% purity on a FACSAria II or Sony SH800. A total of 65 rheumatoid arthritis patients and about 20 healthy controls underwent TCRB deep sequencing. To characterize clonality, the study used TCRB deep sequencing while asking whether somatic mutations are carried by expanded CD8+ T-cell clones in newly diagnosed, untreated rheumatoid arthritis. Median age was essentially the same in the patient group and the control group.

Points the paper makes about the study in general: It was unknown which antigens the expanded CD8+ clones targeted, and their absence from virus-specific databases did not exclude viral specificity. The largest CD8+ clone made up more than 20% of CD8+ cells in about an eighth of the roughly 60 patients, and blood and synovial fluid shared several identical CD8+ TCRB sequences. The finding that TRBV07 was slightly underrepresented in patients was left unadjusted for multiple comparisons. Healthy controls showed no age-related increase in CD8+ clonality, whereas patients did (Spearman r=0.49). CD8+ T-cell clonality did not differ significantly between rheumatoid arthritis patients and age-matched healthy controls.

Buffy coats from about 20 blood donors served as healthy controls, a group that was around 54% female with a median age of 56 years (range 21-70). On an AutoMACS, CD4+ and CD8+ cells were isolated via positive magnetic bead selection, and their purity was verified by flow cytometry. Ficoll-Paque PLUS density gradient separation was used to isolate peripheral blood mononuclear cells. Nucleospin Tissue or Tissue XS kits were used to extract DNA from CD4-enriched, CD8-enriched or PBMC samples, and a Qubit 2.0 fluorometer was used for quantification. TCRB CDR3 sequencing used the immunoSEQ assay on genomic DNA. As for the original processing: Only productive TCRB rearrangements were included in the analyses. Clonality was calculated as a Shannon entropy-based productive clonality index, and a clone was defined by a unique TCRB CDR3 sequence. Repertoire overlap for a pair of samples was computed from each clone's template counts relative to total templates per sample. V-gene usage from TCRB sequencing and V-gene usage measured by flow cytometry were correlated (Spearman r of roughly 0.56). TCRdb carries this immuneACCESS record with in-frame sequences only. Its versions omit some clonotypes, under half of them owing to an unresolved V gene in the studies checked, with the rest unexplained. V, J and clone size derive from that table, while D and trimming were established from the DNA sequence. The sample table lists about 26,000 clones, 82% of them with a count of one. Of the sample, roughly 4.9% is held by the ten largest clones.

Notes on this clone: The antigen it recognizes is unknown. Per-base quality was not reported, and no clone a single base away is much larger than it.

Between the V and J ends, shortened by 5 bases and 5 bases respectively, the junction contains 10 bases. CDR1 and CDR2 are drawn from the germline V gene (reference sequence): SEHNR, FQNEAQ. The CDR3 numbers 12 residues from cysteine through phenylalanine. The retained sequence is limited to the CDR3, 36 bases, with the frame set at the first base. The sample was CD8+ T cells sorted from blood. The source is a man between 50 and 59 years old in good health. Recombination linked TRBV7-9 to TRBJ2-7; too little of a D gene remains to name it. The DNA sequence follows: TGTGCCAGCAGCCTCTCGATGAACGAGCAGTACTTC. Translated, this is CASSLSMNEQYF.